The 20 T cell receptor beta chains reported below all come from one sample, sequenced in a study of T cells after yellow fever vaccination. TCRdb called the 5' RACE reads again in MiXCR, with one record for every CDR3 protein. The repertoire includes some 250,000 distinct CDR3 sequences, 3.6% of them detected once, and 19% sits in the top ten. The sequences come from PBMCs, collected 15 days after the yellow fever booster vaccination. All receptors come from a man younger than 35 who received the YFV17D yellow fever vaccine.

This clonotype has at least ten counts. The chain has TRBV20-1 and TRBJ1-1; 10 bases match TRBD1. Germline assignment: CDR1 DFQATT and CDR2 SNEGSKA (reference sequence). The CDR3 length is 14 residues. With 2 bases clipped from V and 3 bases from J, the junction kept 3 bases outside the gene matches. The CDR3 spells CSARSTGGYTEAFF. The CDR3 DNA sequence: TGCAGTGCTAGATCGACAGGGGGCTACACTGAAGCTTTCTTT.

There are many counts of this clonotype. The rearrangement uses TRBV5-1 and TRBJ2-1; TRBD1 aligns across 8 bases. CDR1 and CDR2 from the germline V gene are SGHRS and YFSETQ. V lost 6 bases and J lost 6; bases outside the gene matches: 8. The CDR3 contains 14 residues. The CDR3 coding sequence is TGCGCCAGCAATACCGGGACAGGTCTCAATGAGCAGTTCTTC. Its protein is CASNTGTGLNEQFF.

There are many counts of this clonotype. The CDR3, as DNA: TGCGCCAGCAGCTTGGCTGGTGGCTACCCCACCGGGGAGCTGTTTTTT. Amino acid sequence: CASSLAGGYPTGELFF. The chain employs TRBV5-1 and TRBJ2-2; D call uncertain. The length of the CDR3 is 16 residues. Trimming took 0 bases from V and 4 from J, leaving 13 bases between them. Germline assignment: CDR1 SGHRS and CDR2 YFSETQ.

The chain combines TRBV24-1 with TRBJ2-7, with D unclear. With 5 bases removed from V and 9 bases from J, the gap between germline ends came to 19 bases. The germline V gene has CDR1 KGHDR and CDR2 SFDVKD. This CDR3 is built from 14 residues. The CDR3 protein is CATSAPFEILGQYV. As DNA, the CDR3 is TGTGCCACCAGTGCGCCATTCGAAATCCTTGGGCAGTACGTC.

The table lists this clonotype with many counts. The CDR3 nucleotides are TGCGCCAGCAGCCAACGCCTGGGGCTAGCCGGGAATGAGCAGTTCTTC. This sequence encodes CASSQRLGLAGNEQFF. The chain joins TRBV4-3 to TRBJ2-1; D may correspond to TRBD1 or TRBD2 (5 bases each). The CDR3 consists of 16 residues. The V and J ends lost 2 bases and 7 bases respectively, with 18 bases between them. Looked up from germline, CDR1 is LGHNA and CDR2 is YSLEER.

This clonotype was observed many times. This CDR3 is CASSGSGGYQETQYF. For the CDR3, the DNA is TGTGCCAGCAGCGGAAGCGGGGGTTACCAAGAGACCCAGTACTTC. This chain joins TRBV5-4 and TRBJ2-5; 8 bases match TRBD2. Germline V gives CDR1 SGHNT, CDR2 YYREEE (reference sequence). This CDR3 is 15 amino acids long. The J segment lost 0 bases and the V segment lost 4 bases, leaving 5 bases of the junction unmatched.

This clonotype was seen repeatedly, ten times or more. This chain links TRBV12-3 or TRBV12-4 with TRBJ1-1, with 12 bases that match TRBD1. The J segment lost 0 bases and the V segment lost 5 bases, leaving 10 bases of the junction unmatched. The CDR3 runs 18 residues. This chain's CDR3 is CASSPRDRGRGVNTEAFF. For the CDR3, the DNA is TGTGCCAGCAGTCCACGGGACAGGGGGCGCGGGGTGAACACTGAAGCTTTCTTT.

Many counts were recorded for this clonotype. V usage is TRBV4-1 and J usage is TRBJ1-5; the D is unclear. The V gene's germline CDR1 is MGHRA and CDR2 YSYEKL. The CDR3 runs 14 residues. V lost 2 bases, J lost 4 bases, and 9 bases lay in between. The CDR3 region has the DNA TGCGCCAGCAGCCAACCCTTTAGTAATCAGCCCCAGCATTTT. Translation: CASSQPFSNQPQHF.

This clonotype was counted at least ten times. The chain recombines TRBV15 with TRBJ2-7; no clear D gene. V was cut by 4 bases and J by 4 bases, with 8 bases left in between. Germline CDR1 and CDR2: LNHNV and YYDKDF (reference sequence). This CDR3 contains 12 residues. The CDR3: CATSITGYEQYF. In DNA form, the CDR3 reads TGTGCCACCAGCATTACTGGTTACGAGCAGTACTTC.

This clonotype was counted at least ten times. The chain employs TRBV4-1 and TRBJ1-5; D is undetermined. Germline V gene sequence: CDR1 MGHRA, CDR2 YSYEKL. V was shortened by 3 bases and J by 0 bases, with 6 bases between the two germline ends. CDR3 length: 14 residues. CDR3 protein: CASSQGISNQPQHF. In DNA, the CDR3 is TGCGCCAGCAGCCAGGGGATTAGCAATCAGCCCCAGCATTTT.

There are many counts of this clonotype. The chain is built from TRBV5-1 and TRBJ2-1; 7 bases match TRBD2. V dropped 4 bases and J dropped 8; count of bases not matched to a gene: 15. The CDR3 spans 16 residues. From germline, CDR1 is SGHRS and CDR2 YFSETQ. CDR3 nucleotide sequence: TGCGCCAGCAGCGTCCGACTGGGCGGGGGTTTCTATGAGCAGTTCTTC. Amino acids: CASSVRLGGGFYEQFF.

Many counts were recorded for this clonotype. V is TRBV6-6 and J is TRBJ1-1; 8 nucleotides agree with TRBD1. The CDR3 runs to 19 residues. CDR1 is MNHNY and CDR2 is SVGAGI in the germline V gene (reference sequence). J gave up 0 bases and V 8 bases, and 20 bases lay outside the gene matches. The chain's CDR3 is CASPERLTTGGVMNTEAFF. CDR3 sequence (DNA): TGTGCCAGCCCAGAACGACTAACTACAGGGGGAGTAATGAACACTGAAGCTTTCTTT.

This clonotype was found many times. The rearrangement links TRBV9 to TRBJ1-2; a possible D gene is TRBD1 (6 bases). The V gene's germline CDR1 is SGDLS and CDR2 YYNGEE. The CDR3 spans 12 residues. The germline V and J ends were trimmed by 3 bases and 5 bases, with 8 bases remaining between them. The CDR3 sequence: CASSATGYGYTF. The CDR3 DNA sequence: TGTGCCAGCAGCGCAACAGGGTATGGCTACACCTTC.

This clonotype was observed at least ten times. V gene TRBV25-1 combines with J gene TRBJ1-4; D gene ambiguous. V was cut by 6 bases and J by 3 bases, with 11 bases left in between. Germline lookup yields CDR1 MGHDK and CDR2 SYGVNS. This CDR3 is 14 amino acids long. CDR3 region: CASRGLWPNEKLFF. The CDR3, as DNA: TGTGCCAGCAGAGGGCTTTGGCCTAATGAAAAACTGTTTTTT.

This rearrangement joins TRBV25-1 to TRBJ1-4; D not certain. The V end lost 8 bases, the J end lost 1 base, and 8 bases lay between the germline ends. The CDR3 loop spans 13 amino acids. Germline values: CDR1 MGHDK, CDR2 SYGVNS. The CDR3 here is CASLGRTNEKLFF. The CDR3 region has the DNA TGTGCCAGCCTAGGGAGAACTAATGAAAAACTGTTTTTT.

There are many counts of this clonotype. The chain carries TRBV19 and TRBJ2-2; TRBD1 is a possible D gene (5 bases). Looked up from germline, CDR1 is LNHDA and CDR2 is SQIVND (reference sequence). CDR3 length equals 15 residues. The V gene lost 3 bases and the J gene lost 6 bases, with 14 bases spanning the gap. CDR3 DNA: TGTGCCAGTAGTATGGCAGGGCTAGATGCCGGGGAGCTGTTTTTT. This codes for CASSMAGLDAGELFF.

This clonotype was recorded many times. The V gene is TRBV7-9, the J gene TRBJ1-1; D gene unclear. V dropped 0 bases and J dropped 9 bases, with 8 bases sitting between them. The CDR3 has 12 amino acids. From germline, CDR1 is SEHNR and CDR2 FQNEAQ (reference sequence). The CDR3 here is CASSLAPGKAFF. CDR3 nucleotides: TGTGCCAGCAGCTTAGCTCCAGGTAAAGCTTTCTTT.

Ten or more counts support this clonotype. The J gene is TRBJ2-3, the V gene TRBV7-3, with D possibly matching TRBD1 (6 bases). Trimming took off 3 bases at V and 4 bases at J, with 8 bases between the two ends. The CDR3 consists of 13 residues. Germline V gene lookup returns CDR1 SGHTA and CDR2 FQGTGA. The CDR3 bases are TGTGCCAGCAGCTTTTCAGGGGCAGATACGCAGTATTTT. It encodes CASSFSGADTQYF.

This clonotype was counted a few times. The chain joins TRBV24-1 to TRBJ1-5, with TRBD1 identical over 10 bases. The junction had 11 bases not matched to a gene; V was cut back by 9 bases and J by 7 bases. The CDR3 has 15 amino acids. Germline values: CDR1 KGHDR, CDR2 SFDVKD. The CDR3 DNA is TGTGCCACCGCAACCGGGACAGGGGTCCTCCAGCCCCAGCATTTT. As protein: CATATGTGVLQPQHF.

This clonotype was seen repeatedly, ten times or more. V and J are TRBV7-9 and TRBJ2-4; TRBD1 agrees at 10 bases. This CDR3 region has 19 residues. CDR1 SEHNR and CDR2 FQNEAQ come from the germline V gene (reference sequence). V lost 5 bases and J lost 0; bases outside the gene matches: 13. CDR3 in amino acids: CASSQPGQGISLAKNIQYF. The DNA of the CDR3 is TGTGCCAGCAGCCAGCCGGGACAGGGGATTTCTCTAGCCAAAAACATTCAGTACTTC.